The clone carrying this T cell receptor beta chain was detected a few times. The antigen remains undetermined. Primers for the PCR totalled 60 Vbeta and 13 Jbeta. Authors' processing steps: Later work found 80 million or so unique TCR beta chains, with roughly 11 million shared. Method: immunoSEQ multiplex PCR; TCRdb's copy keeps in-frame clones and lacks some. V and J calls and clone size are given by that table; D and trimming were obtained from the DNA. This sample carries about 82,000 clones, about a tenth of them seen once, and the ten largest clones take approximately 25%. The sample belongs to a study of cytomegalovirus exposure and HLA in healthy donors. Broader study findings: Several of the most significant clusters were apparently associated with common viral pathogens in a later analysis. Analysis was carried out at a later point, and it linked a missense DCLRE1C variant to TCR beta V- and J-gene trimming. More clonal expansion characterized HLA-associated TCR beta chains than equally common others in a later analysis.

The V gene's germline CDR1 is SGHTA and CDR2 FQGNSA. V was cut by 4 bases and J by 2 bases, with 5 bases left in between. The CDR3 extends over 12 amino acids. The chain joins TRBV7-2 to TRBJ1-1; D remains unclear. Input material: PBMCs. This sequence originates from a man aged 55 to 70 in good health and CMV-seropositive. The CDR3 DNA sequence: TGTGCCAGCAGCTCCCCAAACACTGAAGCTTTCTTT. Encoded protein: CASSSPNTEAFF.